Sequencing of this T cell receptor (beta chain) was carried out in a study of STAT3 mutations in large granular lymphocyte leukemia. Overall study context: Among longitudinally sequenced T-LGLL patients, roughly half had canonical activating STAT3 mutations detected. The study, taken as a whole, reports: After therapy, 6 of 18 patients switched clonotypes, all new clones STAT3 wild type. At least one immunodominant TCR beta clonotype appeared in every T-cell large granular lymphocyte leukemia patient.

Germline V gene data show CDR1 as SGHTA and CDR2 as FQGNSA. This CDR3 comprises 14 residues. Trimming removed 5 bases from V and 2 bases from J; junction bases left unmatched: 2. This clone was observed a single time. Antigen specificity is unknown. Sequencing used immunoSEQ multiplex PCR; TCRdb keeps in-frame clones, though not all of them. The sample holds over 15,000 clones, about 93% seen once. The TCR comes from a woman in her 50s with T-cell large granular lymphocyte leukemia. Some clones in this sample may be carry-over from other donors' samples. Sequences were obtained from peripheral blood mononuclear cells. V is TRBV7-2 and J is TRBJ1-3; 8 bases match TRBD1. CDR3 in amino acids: CASSLGQAGNTIYF. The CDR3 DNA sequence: TGTGCCAGCAGCCTGGGACAGGCTGGAAACACCATATATTTT.